This TCR beta chain is drawn from a study of T-cell memory formation after mild COVID-19. Background on the study: There were largely donor-specific TCR clusters.

TCRdb ran MiXCR on the 5' RACE reads and lists one entry per CDR3 protein. The sample gives fewer than 550,000 distinct CDR3 sequences, 15% to 20% of which show up once; more than 8% is in the top ten. The CDR3 spans 18 residues. In germline, CDR1 is SEHNR, CDR2 FQNEAQ (reference sequence). V shed 5 bases and J 1 base; nucleotides not matched to a gene: 11. Specimen: PBMCs or a T cell subset sorted from them (not recorded which). The receptor's source is an adult woman who had mild COVID-19 (a few samples of this study predate the infection). Cell type and time point are not known. V is TRBV7-9 and J is TRBJ2-2, with TRBD1 matching 9 bases. The CDR3 reads CASSPQPRGQGNTGELFF. The CDR3 DNA follows: TGTGCCAGCAGCCCACAGCCCCGGGGACAGGGGAACACCGGGGAGCTGTTTTTT.